This T cell receptor (beta chain) emerged from a study of neurological immune-mediated disorders. Findings of the study overall: On phylogenetic grouping, the repertoires of 18 of 34 multiple sclerosis patients fell within one related-CDR3 cluster, constituting a possible signature.

The V segment lost 7 bases and the J segment 2 bases; nucleotides outside the gene matches: 12. Germline V gene data show CDR1 as SGHRS and CDR2 as YFSETQ. CDR3 length equals 16 residues. This clonotype was counted ten times or more. Its specificity is unknown. Template-switch 5'RACE cDNA synthesis added a 10-nucleotide unique molecular identifier. TCRdb passed the 5' RACE reads through MiXCR, listing each CDR3 protein once. The sample has about 55,000 distinct CDR3 sequences; roughly 4.6% are singletons. This chain uses TRBV5-1 with TRBJ1-1; 9 bases line up with TRBD1. This TCR came from a man over 45 with multiple sclerosis. Sequenced material: PBMCs. CDR3 sequence (DNA): TGCGCCAGCTCCCAGCGTGGGACAGGGTTCAACACTGAAGCTTTCTTT. Encoded protein: CASSQRGTGFNTEAFF.